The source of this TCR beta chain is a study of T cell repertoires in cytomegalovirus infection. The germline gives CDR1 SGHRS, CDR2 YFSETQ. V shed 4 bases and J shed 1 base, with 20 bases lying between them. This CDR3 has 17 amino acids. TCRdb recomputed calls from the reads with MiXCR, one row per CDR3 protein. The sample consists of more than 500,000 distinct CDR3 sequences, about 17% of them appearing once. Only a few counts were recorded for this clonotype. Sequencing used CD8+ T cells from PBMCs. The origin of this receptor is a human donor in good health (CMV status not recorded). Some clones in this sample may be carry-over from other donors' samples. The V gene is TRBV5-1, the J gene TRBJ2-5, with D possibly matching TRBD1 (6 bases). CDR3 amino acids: CASSRLTGQFVQETQYF. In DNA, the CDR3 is TGCGCCAGCAGCCGCTTGACCGGACAGTTTGTCCAAGAGACCCAGTACTTC.